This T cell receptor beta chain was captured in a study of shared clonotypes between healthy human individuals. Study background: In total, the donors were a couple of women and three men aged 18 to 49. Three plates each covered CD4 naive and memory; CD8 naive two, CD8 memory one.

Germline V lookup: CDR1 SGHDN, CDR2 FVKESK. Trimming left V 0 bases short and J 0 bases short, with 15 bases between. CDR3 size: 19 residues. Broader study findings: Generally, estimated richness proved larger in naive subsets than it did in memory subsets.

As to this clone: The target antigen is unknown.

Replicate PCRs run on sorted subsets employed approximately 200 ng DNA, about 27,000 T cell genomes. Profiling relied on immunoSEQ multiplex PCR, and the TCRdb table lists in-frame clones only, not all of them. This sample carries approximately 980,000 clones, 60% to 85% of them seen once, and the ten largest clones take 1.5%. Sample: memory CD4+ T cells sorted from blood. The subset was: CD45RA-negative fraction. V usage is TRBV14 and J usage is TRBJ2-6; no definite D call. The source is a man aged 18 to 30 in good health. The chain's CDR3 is CASSQDWQSGASGANVLTF. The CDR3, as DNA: TGTGCCAGCAGCCAAGATTGGCAATCGGGCGCCTCTGGGGCCAACGTCCTGACTTTC.